Listed below are T cell receptor beta chains from one sample, sequenced in a study of cytomegalovirus exposure and HLA in healthy donors. Libraries were prepared by immunoSEQ multiplex PCR; TCRdb keeps only in-frame clonotypes and omits some of them. This table holds about 120,000 clones, 74% found once. The sequencing sample was made of PBMCs. The origin of the receptors is a human donor in good health. The CDR3 runs from the conserved cysteine through the conserved F or W. D genes are given only for firm matches. Clone size is not always given. Where it is, it says once, few, many or a class for expanded clones.

d_call | j_call | clone_size | v_call | cdr3_aa | cdr3_nt
- | TRBJ1-4 | - | TRBV6-1 | CASSRPVEEKLFF | TGTGCCAGCAGCCGCCCCGTTGAGGAAAAACTGTTTTTT
- | TRBJ2-2 | - | TRBV7-2 | CASRTDSNTGELFF | TGTGCCAGCAGGACCGACTCCAACACCGGGGAGCTGTTTTTT
- | TRBJ2-5 | - | TRBV11-3 | CASSLIGGTQYF | TGTGCCAGCAGCTTAATCGGCGGGACCCAGTACTTC
- | TRBJ1-1 | - | TRBV19 | CASSLGITEAFF | TGTGCCAGTAGTCTCGGGATAACTGAAGCTTTCTTT
- | TRBJ2-1 | - | TRBV6-1 | CASSGARGGRSDNSYNEQFF | TGTGCCAGCAGTGGAGCACGAGGGGGTCGCTCTGACAACTCCTACAATGAGCAGTTCTTC
- | TRBJ2-5 | - | TRBV7-2 | CASSLWGGASRYF | TGTGCCAGCAGCTTGTGGGGAGGAGCCAGTCGGTACTTC
- | TRBJ2-2 | - | TRBV30 | CAWRGGQGATGELFF | TGTGCCTGGAGGGGGGGGCAGGGGGCCACCGGGGAGCTGTTTTTT
TRBD1 | TRBJ2-4 | - | TRBV4-1 | CASSQAGGAAKNIQYF | TGCGCCAGCAGCCAAGCAGGGGGCGCGGCCAAAAACATTCAGTACTTC
TRBD2 | TRBJ2-7 | - | TRBV5-6 | CASRLLAGAAYEQYF | TGTGCCAGCAGGCTATTAGCGGGGGCCGCCTACGAGCAGTACTTC
TRBD1 | TRBJ2-7 | - | TRBV2 | CATRTGAYEQYF | TGTGCCACTCGGACAGGGGCCTACGAGCAGTACTTC
TRBD1 | TRBJ1-5 | - | TRBV30 | CAWRRTGGSYSNQPQHF | TGTGCCTGGAGACGGACAGGGGGAAGCTATAGCAATCAGCCCCAGCATTTT
- | TRBJ2-1 | - | TRBV5-1 | CASSLGGGSIDEQFF | TGCGCCAGCAGCCTAGGGGGGGGAAGTATCGATGAGCAGTTCTTC
TRBD1 | TRBJ1-1 | - | TRBV9 | CASSVETGVTRVRIKDTEAFF | TGTGCCAGCAGCGTAGAAACAGGGGTAACGCGGGTCCGAATTAAGGACACTGAAGCTTTCTTT
TRBD1 | TRBJ2-5 | - | TRBV7-8 | CASSPRDRGAEAAQYF | TGTGCCAGCAGCCCCAGGGACAGGGGGGCAGAGGCGGCCCAGTACTTC
- | TRBJ1-1 | - | TRBV30 | CAWNTNTEAFF | TGTGCCTGGAACACGAACACTGAAGCTTTCTTT
- | TRBJ1-2 | - | TRBV7-6 | CASSLDPGYGYTF | TGTGCCAGCAGCTTAGATCCGGGGTATGGCTACACCTTC
TRBD2 | TRBJ2-1 | - | TRBV6-5 | CASSYSSSGTNEQFF | TGTGCCAGCAGTTACTCGAGTAGCGGGACTAATGAGCAGTTCTTC
TRBD1 | TRBJ2-1 | - | TRBV7-2 | CASSFGQGARNEQFF | TGTGCCAGCAGCTTCGGACAGGGGGCGCGAAATGAGCAGTTCTTC
- | TRBJ2-7 | once | TRBV5-1 | CASSLDRARYEQYF | TGCGCCAGCAGCTTGGACAGGGCGAGGTACGAGCAGTACTTC
TRBD1 | TRBJ2-5 | - | TRBV29-1 | CSVGFWDSQETQYF | TGCAGCGTTGGCTTCTGGGACAGTCAAGAGACCCAGTACTTC
- | TRBJ1-2 | - | TRBV28 | CASGGTGAGMSGYTF | TGTGCCAGCGGGGGGACCGGGGCAGGGATGTCTGGCTACACCTTC
- | TRBJ2-1 | - | TRBV19 | CASTKGGSYNEQFF | TGTGCCAGTACAAAGGGAGGATCCTACAATGAGCAGTTCTTC
- | TRBJ2-2 | - | TRBV7-2 | CASSLERGGELFF | TGTGCCAGCAGCTTAGAACGGGGCGGGGAGCTGTTTTTT
- | TRBJ1-1 | once | TRBV28 | CASTNRGVFEAFF | TGTGCCAGCACCAACCGGGGAGTATTTGAAGCTTTCTTT
TRBD1 | TRBJ2-1 | - | TRBV7-3 | CASSLISRGLSNEQFF | TGTGCCAGCAGCTTAATCTCCAGGGGGCTGTCAAATGAGCAGTTCTTC
TRBD2 | TRBJ2-3 | few | TRBV5-1 | CASSLVSASGLRGGSGTDTQYF | TGCGCCAGCAGCTTGGTTTCGGCTAGCGGACTACGTGGGGGGAGTGGCACAGATACGCAGTATTTT
TRBD2 | TRBJ2-7 | - | TRBV4-3 | CASSQARGGHYEQYF | TGCGCCAGCAGCCAAGCCCGCGGGGGGCACTACGAGCAGTACTTC
- | TRBJ1-3 | - | TRBV5-6 | CASSLLESWTGNTIYF | TGTGCCAGCAGCTTGCTGGAGAGTTGGACTGGAAACACCATATATTTT
TRBD1 | TRBJ1-2 | - | TRBV5-4 | CASRRSGQNYGYTF | TGTGCCAGCAGACGATCGGGACAGAACTATGGCTACACCTTC
- | TRBJ2-7 | few | TRBV18 | CASSPRDLSRGEQYF | TGTGCCAGCTCACCACGAGACTTATCTCGCGGGGAGCAGTACTTC
TRBD2 | TRBJ2-5 | few | TRBV9 | CASSPRSTSGTETQYF | TGTGCCAGCAGCCCGAGATCGACTAGCGGGACTGAGACCCAGTACTTC
- | TRBJ1-2 | - | TRBV30 | CASHWALRDGYTF | TGTGCCTCACACTGGGCCCTCAGGGATGGCTACACCTTC
TRBD1 | TRBJ1-1 | - | TRBV30 | CAWSVSGQGSEAFF | TGTGCCTGGAGTGTATCGGGACAGGGCTCTGAAGCTTTCTTT
- | TRBJ1-5 | - | TRBV30 | CAWSVGLDQPQHF | TGTGCCTGGAGTGTTGGCCTGGATCAGCCCCAGCATTTT
TRBD2 | TRBJ2-5 | - | TRBV13 | CASSSDAGGREKTQYF | TGTGCCAGCAGCTCCGACGCGGGGGGGCGTGAGAAGACCCAGTACTTC
TRBD2 | TRBJ2-7 | few | TRBV9 | CASSAGTSGAYEQYF | TGTGCCAGCAGCGCCGGGACTAGCGGGGCCTACGAGCAGTACTTC
- | TRBJ1-1 | - | TRBV28 | CASSLYGEAFF | TGTGCCAGCAGTTTATACGGGGAAGCTTTCTTT
TRBD1 | TRBJ1-5 | - | TRBV10-2 | CASSDPGTANQPQHF | TGCGCCAGCAGTGACCCAGGGACAGCCAATCAGCCCCAGCATTTT
- | TRBJ2-2 | few | TRBV4-1 | CASSQDQVTGELFF | TGCGCCAGCAGCCAAGATCAGGTGACCGGGGAGCTGTTTTTT
TRBD1 | TRBJ1-1 | - | TRBV7-9 | CASSPGTGLEAFF | TGTGCCAGCAGCCCAGGGACAGGCTTAGAAGCTTTCTTT